This T cell receptor (beta chain) was documented in a study of blood T cell repertoires in COVID-19. Study in general: COVID-19 samples collected from the United States, Italy and Spain covered acute and convalescent phases. PBMCs, B-cell-depleted T cells, or T cells provided the cDNA or gDNA that made up the material.

V lost 4 bases and J lost 1; bases outside the gene matches: 6. In germline, CDR1 is SGHTA, CDR2 FQGTGA. There are 16 residues in the CDR3. The protocol was immunoSEQ multiplex PCR, while the TCRdb copy is restricted to in-frame clones and leaves out a portion. The table shows 140,000 or so clones, with more than 75% occurring only once. The material sequenced was peripheral blood. The sequence was obtained from a woman in her forties or fifties with acute or convalescent COVID-19. This sequence joins TRBV7-3 and TRBJ2-3; 9 bases fit TRBD2. CDR3 in amino acids: CASSYGTSYGTDTQYF. The CDR3 bases are TGTGCCAGCAGCTACGGGACTAGCTATGGCACAGATACGCAGTATTTT. The full variable domain, its missing parts supplied by reference TRBV7-3 and TRBJ2-3, is GAGVSQTPSNKVTEKGKYVELRCDPISGHTALYWYRQSLGQGPEFLIYFQGTGAADDSGLPNDRFFAVRPEGSVSTLKIQRTERGDSAVYLCASSYGTSYGTDTQYFGPGTRLTVL.